The clone carrying this TCR beta chain was detected only a few times. What it recognizes is unknown. Germline loops: CDR1 SGHRS, CDR2 YFSETQ. Trimming took off 2 bases at V and 0 bases at J, with 15 bases between the two ends. This CDR3 comprises 18 residues. The data derive from a study of identical twins. Study results and limitations: Cross-sectional statistical analysis was relied on for the conclusions, without the same donors being followed. Out-of-frame TCR alpha sharing observed in monozygotic twins exceeded model estimates.

Template switching added a universal primer site, and cDNA bore unique molecular identifiers. TCRdb analysed the 5' RACE reads with MiXCR anew, one entry per CDR3 protein. The repertoire consists of 1.5 million to 2 million distinct CDR3 sequences, with about 32% occurring once and the leading ten covering approximately 0.29%. The J gene is TRBJ1-6, the V gene TRBV5-1; D not certain. The material sequenced was cord blood. This sequence originates from a newborn girl in good health. The CDR3 loop is CASSFKSLSSSYNSPLHF. The DNA for the CDR3 is TGCGCCAGCAGCTTTAAAAGCCTTTCGAGCTCCTATAATTCACCCCTCCACTTT.